What follows are 15 T cell receptor beta chains derived from one specimen sequenced in a study of blood T cells in healthy people across ages. A sample-barcoded 5' primer and a J-beta primer mix were used in a second PCR of roughly 6 to 11 cycles. In TCRdb, the 5' RACE reads were re-called with MiXCR into one record per CDR3 protein. Among 380,000 or so distinct CDR3 sequences listed, 50% to 60% were seen once. Material for sequencing was blood. All receptors come from a man between 60 and 70 years old in good health.

In the case of this clonotype: Sequence at one end of the junction differs from germline and may be a read error. The rearrangement joins TRBV7-2 to TRBJ2-7; 7 positions match TRBD1. The CDR3 has 14 amino acids. Germline CDR1 and CDR2: SGHTA and FQGNSA. In nucleotides, the CDR3 is TGTGCCGGCAGCGTGGGACAGACTCACTACGAGCAGTACTTC. Protein: CAGSVGQTHYEQYF.

This clonotype came up a few times. The rearrangement uses TRBV28 and TRBJ2-3; D gene unclear. Trimming removed 5 bases at V and 2 bases at J, with 5 bases between. CDR1 MDHEN and CDR2 SYDVKM come from the germline V gene. This CDR3 region has 12 residues. The CDR3 protein is CASSTITDTQYF. The CDR3 nucleotides read TGTGCCAGCAGTACAATCACAGATACGCAGTATTTT.

The rearrangement uses TRBV12-3 or TRBV12-4 and TRBJ2-5; TRBD1 aligns across 8 bases. After removal of 4 bases from V and 4 bases from J, the junction contained 5 bases not matched to a gene. The CDR3 contains 14 residues. The CDR3 region has the DNA TGTGCCAGCAGTTCTGGGGACAGGATAGAGACCCAGTACTTC. This gives the protein CASSSGDRIETQYF.

The chain has TRBV5-1 and TRBJ1-2; D is ambiguous. V was pared by 4 bases and J by 2 bases, with 12 bases between. Germline CDR1 SGHRS, CDR2 YFSETQ. The CDR3 is 14 amino acids. This chain's CDR3 is CASSVAGENYGYTF. CDR3 in DNA: TGCGCCAGCAGCGTGGCCGGCGAGAACTATGGCTACACCTTC.

The chain employs TRBV6-2 or TRBV6-3 and TRBJ2-7, with D perhaps TRBD2 (5 bases). The CDR3 covers 12 residues. Germline V gene sequence: CDR1 MNHEY, CDR2 SVGEGT. Trimming removed 7 bases at V and 7 bases at J, with 14 bases between. CDR3 sequence: CASNDGPGEQYF. The CDR3 bases are TGTGCCAGCAACGACGGTCCGGGGGAGCAGTACTTC.

This chain uses TRBV29-1 with TRBJ2-1, with 7 bases fitting TRBD2. The CDR3 runs 15 residues. V lost 1 base and J lost 7; bases outside the gene matches: 10. Germline CDR1 reads SQVTM; CDR2 reads ANQGSEA. Here the CDR3 reads CSVEVPGGQLNEQFF. The CDR3 bases are TGCAGCGTTGAAGTGCCGGGAGGCCAACTTAATGAGCAGTTCTTC.

This chain links TRBV29-1 with TRBJ2-3, with no clear D. Per the germline V gene, CDR1 is SQVTM and CDR2 is ANQGSEA. The CDR3 extends over 15 amino acids. Trimming cost V 7 bases and J 4 bases, with 21 bases left between them. This chain's CDR3 is CSGDTQLGRPDTQYF. For the CDR3, the DNA is TGCAGCGGTGACACCCAGCTTGGCCGACCAGATACGCAGTATTTT.

The J gene is TRBJ2-5, the V gene TRBV7-2, with TRBD2 as a possible D gene (5 bases). CDR3 length: 14 amino acids. Germline CDR1 SGHTA, CDR2 FQGNSA. Trimming took off 3 bases at V and 2 bases at J, with 10 bases between the two ends. DNA of the CDR3: TGTGCCAGCAGCTTTAGAGCGGTACAAGAGACCCAGTACTTC. Amino acids: CASSFRAVQETQYF.

The chain carries TRBV2 and TRBJ2-7; possibly TRBD1 for D (6 bases). The germline CDR1 and CDR2 sequences are SNHLY and FYNNEI. CDR3 length equals 10 residues. The V end was cut by 6 bases, the J end by 12 bases, with 12 bases between. The CDR3 nucleotides are TGTGCCAGCAGCCTACAGGGAACGTACTTC. This codes for CASSLQGTYF.

There are a few counts of this clonotype. V is TRBV7-8 and J is TRBJ2-7; D is undetermined. In germline, CDR1 is SGHVS, CDR2 FQNEAQ. This CDR3 has 13 residues. V lost 3 bases to trimming and J lost 3 bases, with 9 bases between them. CDR3 bases: TGTGCCAGCAGCTTGACCGAAGTCTACGAGCAGTACTTC. This encodes CASSLTEVYEQYF.

On this clonotype itself: A much larger clonotype is one base distant, so this may be a read error. V gene TRBV4-3 combines with J gene TRBJ2-5; D is undetermined. Germline loops: CDR1 LGHNA, CDR2 YSLEER. V lost 0 bases and J lost 1, with 9 bases in between. This CDR3 has 15 residues. CDR3 protein: CASSQDRATQETQYF. CDR3 sequence (DNA): TGCGCCAGCAGCCAAGATCGAGCAACCCAAGAGACCCAGTACTTC.

The chain carries TRBV20-1 and TRBJ2-5, with 8 bases that match TRBD1. Germline V gives CDR1 DFQATT, CDR2 SNEGSKA (reference sequence). The junction had 13 bases not matched to a gene; V was cut back by 6 bases and J by 4 bases. The CDR3 covers 15 residues. The CDR3 DNA is TGCAGTGCGAGGACAGGGCATGTGGCCGGAGAGACCCAGTACTTC. Its protein is CSARTGHVAGETQYF.

The chain couples TRBV7-2 to TRBJ2-5; D ambiguous. V lost 7 bases, J lost 2 bases, and 11 bases lay in between. CDR3 size: 13 residues. Germline loops: CDR1 SGHTA, CDR2 FQGNSA. CDR3 residues: CASTISRQETQYF. In DNA form, the CDR3 reads TGTGCCAGCACCATATCCCGTCAAGAGACCCAGTACTTC.

This clonotype occurred many times. The gene calls are TRBV28 and TRBJ1-2; a weak D match, TRBD1 (6 bases). V was cut by 7 bases and J by 3 bases, with 9 bases left in between. In germline, CDR1 is MDHEN, CDR2 SYDVKM. The CDR3 extends over 12 amino acids. This CDR3 reads CASTRGDYGYTF. Here the CDR3 DNA reads TGTGCCAGCACCAGGGGCGACTATGGCTACACCTTC.

V usage is TRBV20-1 and J usage is TRBJ2-1, with TRBD2 matching over 11 bases. V lost 6 bases to trimming and J lost 8 bases; unmatched junction nucleotides: 12. The CDR3 extends over 15 amino acids. Looked up from germline, CDR1 is DFQATT and CDR2 is SNEGSKA (reference sequence). The CDR3 DNA reads as TGCAGTGCCCGACGACTAGCGGGATTGATGTATGAGCAGTTCTTC. Translating it yields CSARRLAGLMYEQFF.